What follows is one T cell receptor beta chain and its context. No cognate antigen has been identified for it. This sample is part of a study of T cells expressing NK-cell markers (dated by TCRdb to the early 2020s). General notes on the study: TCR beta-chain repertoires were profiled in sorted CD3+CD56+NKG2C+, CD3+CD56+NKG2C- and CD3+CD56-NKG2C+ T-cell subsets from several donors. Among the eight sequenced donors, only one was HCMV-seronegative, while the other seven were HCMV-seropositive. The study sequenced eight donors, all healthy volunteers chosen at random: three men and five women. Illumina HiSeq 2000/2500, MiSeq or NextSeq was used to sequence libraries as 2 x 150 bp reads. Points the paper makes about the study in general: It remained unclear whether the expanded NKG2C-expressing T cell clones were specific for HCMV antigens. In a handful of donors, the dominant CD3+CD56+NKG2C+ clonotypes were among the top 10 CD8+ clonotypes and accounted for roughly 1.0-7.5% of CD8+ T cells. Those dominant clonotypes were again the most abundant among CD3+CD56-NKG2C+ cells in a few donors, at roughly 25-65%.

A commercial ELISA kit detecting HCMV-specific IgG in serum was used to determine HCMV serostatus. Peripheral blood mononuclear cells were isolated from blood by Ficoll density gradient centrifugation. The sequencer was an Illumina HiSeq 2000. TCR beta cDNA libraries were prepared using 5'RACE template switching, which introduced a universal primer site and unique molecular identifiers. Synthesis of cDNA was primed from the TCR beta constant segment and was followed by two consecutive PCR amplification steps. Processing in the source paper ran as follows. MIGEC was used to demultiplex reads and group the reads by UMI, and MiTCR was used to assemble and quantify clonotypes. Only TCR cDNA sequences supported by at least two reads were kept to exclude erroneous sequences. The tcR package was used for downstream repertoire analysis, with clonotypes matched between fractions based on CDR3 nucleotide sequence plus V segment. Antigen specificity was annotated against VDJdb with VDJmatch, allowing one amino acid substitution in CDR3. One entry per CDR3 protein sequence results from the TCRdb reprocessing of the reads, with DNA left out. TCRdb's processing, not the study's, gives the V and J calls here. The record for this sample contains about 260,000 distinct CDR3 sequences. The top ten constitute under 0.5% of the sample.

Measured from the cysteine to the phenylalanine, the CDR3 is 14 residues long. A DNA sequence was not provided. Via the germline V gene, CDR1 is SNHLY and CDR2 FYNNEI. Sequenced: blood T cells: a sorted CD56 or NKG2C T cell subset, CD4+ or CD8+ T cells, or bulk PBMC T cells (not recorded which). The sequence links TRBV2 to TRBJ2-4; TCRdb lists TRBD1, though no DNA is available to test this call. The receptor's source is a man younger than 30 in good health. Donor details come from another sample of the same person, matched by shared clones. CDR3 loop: CASSEFRAVNIQYF.